This T cell receptor beta chain appears in the sequencing data of a study of beta chain features in type 1 diabetes. Donors contributed one heparinised blood draw apiece, averaging roughly 0.12 L. Expressed TCRB transcripts were sequenced because the entire RNA isolate underwent reverse transcription. Clones were read by immunoSEQ multiplex PCR, and TCRdb kept only the in-frame ones, dropping some. This table has about 140,000 clones, 6.9% appearing once. Germline V gives CDR1 SGHTA, CDR2 FQGNSA. The CDR3 extends over 13 amino acids. The V and J ends lost 3 bases and 1 base respectively, with 7 bases between them.

The chain employs TRBV7-2 and TRBJ2-7; D perhaps matches TRBD1 (5 bases). The sequenced material came from central memory CD4+ T cells from blood. The TCR was taken from a woman aged 25 to 39 in good health. In DNA form, the CDR3 reads TGTGCCAGCAGCTTTGCAGGGTCCTACGAGCAGTACTTC. Translated: CASSFAGSYEQYF.